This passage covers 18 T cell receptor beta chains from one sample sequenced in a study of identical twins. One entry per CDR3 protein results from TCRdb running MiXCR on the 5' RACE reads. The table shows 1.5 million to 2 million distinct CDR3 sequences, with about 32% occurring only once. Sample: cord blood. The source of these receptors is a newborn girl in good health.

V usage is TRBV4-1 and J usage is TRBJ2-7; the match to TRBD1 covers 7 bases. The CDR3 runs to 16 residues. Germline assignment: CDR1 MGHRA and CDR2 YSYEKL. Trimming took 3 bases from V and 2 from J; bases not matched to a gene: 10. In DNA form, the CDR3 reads TGCGCCAGCAGCCAGGCTACCGGGACAGTTCCCTACGAGCAGTACTTC. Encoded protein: CASSQATGTVPYEQYF.

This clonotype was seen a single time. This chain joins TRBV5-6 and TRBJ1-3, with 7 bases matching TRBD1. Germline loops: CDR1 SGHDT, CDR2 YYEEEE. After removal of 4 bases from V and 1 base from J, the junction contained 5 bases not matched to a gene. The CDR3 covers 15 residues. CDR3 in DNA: TGTGCCAGCAGCCAGGGACAGCCGTCTGGAAACACCATATATTTT. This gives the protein CASSQGQPSGNTIYF.

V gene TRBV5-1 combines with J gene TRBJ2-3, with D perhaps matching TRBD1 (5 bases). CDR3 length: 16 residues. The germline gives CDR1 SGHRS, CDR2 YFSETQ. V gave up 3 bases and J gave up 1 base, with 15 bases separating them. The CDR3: CASSSFRIGGTDTQYF. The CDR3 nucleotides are TGCGCCAGCAGCTCGTTTAGGATAGGGGGCACAGATACGCAGTATTTT.

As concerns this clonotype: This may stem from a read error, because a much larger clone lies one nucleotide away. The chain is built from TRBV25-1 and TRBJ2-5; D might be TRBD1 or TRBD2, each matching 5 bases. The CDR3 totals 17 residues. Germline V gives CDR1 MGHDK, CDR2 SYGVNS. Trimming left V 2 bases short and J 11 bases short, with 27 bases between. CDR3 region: CASSEKFRDHSYNEQYF. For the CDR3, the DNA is TGTGCCAGCAGTGAAAAGTTCCGGGACCACTCCTACAATGAGCAGTACTTC.

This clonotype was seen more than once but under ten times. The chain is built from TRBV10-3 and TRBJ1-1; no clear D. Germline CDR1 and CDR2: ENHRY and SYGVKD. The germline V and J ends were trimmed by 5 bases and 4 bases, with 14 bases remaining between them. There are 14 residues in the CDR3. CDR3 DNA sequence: TGTGCCATCAGTTTAGTGGGTTTTAGCACTGAAGCTTTCTTT. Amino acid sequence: CAISLVGFSTEAFF.

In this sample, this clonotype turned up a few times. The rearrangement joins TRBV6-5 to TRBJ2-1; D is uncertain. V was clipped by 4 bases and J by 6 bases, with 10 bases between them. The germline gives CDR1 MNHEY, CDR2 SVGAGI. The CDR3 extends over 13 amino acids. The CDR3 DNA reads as TGTGCCAGCAGTTGGGGTAGCCCCAATGAGCAGTTCTTC. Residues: CASSWGSPNEQFF.

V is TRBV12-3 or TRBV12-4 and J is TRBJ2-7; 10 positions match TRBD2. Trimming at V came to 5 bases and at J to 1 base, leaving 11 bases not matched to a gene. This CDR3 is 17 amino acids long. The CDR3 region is CASSRLYIAGGSYEQYF. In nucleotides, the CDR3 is TGTGCCAGCAGTCGGTTATACATAGCGGGAGGATCCTACGAGCAGTACTTC.

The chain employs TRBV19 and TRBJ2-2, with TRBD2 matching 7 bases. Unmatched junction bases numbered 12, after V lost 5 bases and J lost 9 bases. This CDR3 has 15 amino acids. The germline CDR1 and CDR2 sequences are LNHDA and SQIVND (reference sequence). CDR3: CASSSHTSVGRELFF. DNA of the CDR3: TGTGCCAGTAGTTCCCACACTAGCGTTGGACGGGAGCTGTTTTTT. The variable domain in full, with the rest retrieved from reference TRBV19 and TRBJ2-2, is DGGITQSPKYLFRKEGQNVTLSCEQNLNHDAMYWYRQDPGQGLRLIYYSQIVNDFQKGDIAEGYSVSREKKESFPLTVTSAQKNPTAFYLCASSSHTSVGRELFFGEGSRLTVL.

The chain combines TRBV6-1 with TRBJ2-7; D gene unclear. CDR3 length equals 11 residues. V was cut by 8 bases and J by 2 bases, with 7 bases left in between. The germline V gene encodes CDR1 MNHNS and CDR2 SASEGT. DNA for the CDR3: TGTGCCAGCTATACCCCCTACGAGCAGTACTTC. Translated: CASYTPYEQYF.

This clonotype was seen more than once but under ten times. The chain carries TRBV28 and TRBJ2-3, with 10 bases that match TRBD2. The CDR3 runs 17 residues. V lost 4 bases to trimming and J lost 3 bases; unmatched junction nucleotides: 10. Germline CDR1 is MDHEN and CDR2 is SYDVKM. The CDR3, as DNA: TGTGCCAGCAGTTCATTTCCGGGACTAGCGCTTACAGATACGCAGTATTTT. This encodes CASSSFPGLALTDTQYF.

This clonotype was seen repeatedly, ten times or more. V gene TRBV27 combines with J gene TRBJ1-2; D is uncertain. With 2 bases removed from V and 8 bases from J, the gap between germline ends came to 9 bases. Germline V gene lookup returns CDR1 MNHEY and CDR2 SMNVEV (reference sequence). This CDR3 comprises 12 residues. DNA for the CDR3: TGTGCCAGCAGTTTACCGGGCGGCGGCTACACCTTC. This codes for CASSLPGGGYTF.

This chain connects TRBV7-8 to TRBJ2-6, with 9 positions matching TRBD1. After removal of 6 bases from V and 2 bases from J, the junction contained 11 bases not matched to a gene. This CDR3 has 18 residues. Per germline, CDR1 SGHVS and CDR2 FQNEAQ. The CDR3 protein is CASSLRGTGLTGANVLTF. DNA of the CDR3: TGTGCCAGCAGTTTAAGGGGGACAGGGCTAACTGGGGCCAACGTCCTGACTTTC. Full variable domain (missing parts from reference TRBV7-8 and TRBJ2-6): GAGVSQSPRYKVAKRGQDVALRCDPISGHVSLFWYQQALGQGPEFLTYFQNEAQLDKSGLPSDRFFAERPEGSVSTLKIQRTQQEDSAVYLCASSLRGTGLTGANVLTFGAGSRLTVL.

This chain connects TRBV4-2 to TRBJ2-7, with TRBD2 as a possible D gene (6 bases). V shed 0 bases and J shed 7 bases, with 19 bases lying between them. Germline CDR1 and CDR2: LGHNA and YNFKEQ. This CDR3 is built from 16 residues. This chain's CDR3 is CASSQEWRGSYNEQYF. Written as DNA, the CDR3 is TGTGCCAGCAGCCAAGAGTGGCGGGGCTCCTACAATGAGCAGTACTTC.

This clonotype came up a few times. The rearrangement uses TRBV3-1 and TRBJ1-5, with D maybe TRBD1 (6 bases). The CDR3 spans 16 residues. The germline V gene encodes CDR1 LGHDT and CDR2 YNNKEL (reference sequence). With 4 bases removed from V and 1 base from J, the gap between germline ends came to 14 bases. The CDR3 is CASSLSSQGSNQPQHF. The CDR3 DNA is TGTGCCAGCAGCCTGTCTTCCCAGGGGAGCAATCAGCCCCAGCATTTT.

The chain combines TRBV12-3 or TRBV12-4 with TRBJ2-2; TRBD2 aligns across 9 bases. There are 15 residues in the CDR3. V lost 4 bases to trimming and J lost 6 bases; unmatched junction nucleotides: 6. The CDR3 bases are TGTGCCAGCAGTTCTAGCGGGATGGGGGCCGGGGAGCTGTTTTTT. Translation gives CASSSSGMGAGELFF.

In DNA, the CDR3 is TGCAGTGCTAGAGATCCCCGCGGACCGACCCTCTATGGCTACACCTTC. This gives the protein CSARDPRGPTLYGYTF. V gene TRBV20-1 combines with J gene TRBJ1-2, with D hard to call. There are 16 residues in the CDR3. The V and J ends lost 0 bases and 4 bases respectively, with 18 bases between them. Germline values: CDR1 DFQATT, CDR2 SNEGSKA (reference sequence).

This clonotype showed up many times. The CDR3 loop is CASSLVASEQETQYF. CDR3 coding DNA: TGCGCCAGCAGCTTGGTCGCTAGCGAGCAAGAGACCCAGTACTTC. The rearrangement uses TRBV5-1 and TRBJ2-5, with a possible D match to TRBD2 (6 bases). The germline V and J ends were trimmed by 0 bases and 2 bases, with 11 bases remaining between them. Germline assignment: CDR1 SGHRS and CDR2 YFSETQ. The CDR3 runs 15 residues.

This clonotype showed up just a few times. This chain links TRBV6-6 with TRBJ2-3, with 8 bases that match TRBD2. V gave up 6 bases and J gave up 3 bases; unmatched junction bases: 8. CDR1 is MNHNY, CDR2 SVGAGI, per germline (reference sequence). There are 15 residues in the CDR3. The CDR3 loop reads CASRRAGVATDTQYF. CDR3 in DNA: TGTGCCAGCAGGCGAGCGGGAGTTGCAACAGATACGCAGTATTTT.